This is a list of T cell receptor beta chains from one sample in a study of OX40 agonist ivuxolimab in advanced cancers. Clones were sequenced by immunoSEQ multiplex PCR, and TCRdb holds only the in-frame ones, with some missing. Here the sample spans roughly 75,000 clones, more than 70% being singletons. The source was CD4+ or CD8+ T cells sorted from blood, collected in a trial of the OX40 agonist ivuxolimab. All receptors come from an adult with an advanced solid tumor such as melanoma, head and neck, liver or kidney cancer. Each CDR3 is given with its conserved first and last residue. Not all rows give a size; the values are once, few, many and, for expanded clones, a class.

CASRTSGADNEQFF TRBV6-1 NA
CAISESRTGAPDTQYF TRBV10-3 NA
CASSSSGGANNEQFF TRBV7-8 NA
CAWSVGVGMNTEAFF TRBV30 NA
CASSQRDGNTEAFF TRBV7-9 NA
CSASKDTQYF TRBV20-1 few
CASSSGRGNEQFF TRBV5-4 NA
CAISVSGSSYEQYF TRBV10-3 NA
CASSLTSGRVADTQYF TRBV11-3 few
CASSRAHEQYF TRBV7-9 NA
CASSFSSVNTGELFF TRBV7-9 NA